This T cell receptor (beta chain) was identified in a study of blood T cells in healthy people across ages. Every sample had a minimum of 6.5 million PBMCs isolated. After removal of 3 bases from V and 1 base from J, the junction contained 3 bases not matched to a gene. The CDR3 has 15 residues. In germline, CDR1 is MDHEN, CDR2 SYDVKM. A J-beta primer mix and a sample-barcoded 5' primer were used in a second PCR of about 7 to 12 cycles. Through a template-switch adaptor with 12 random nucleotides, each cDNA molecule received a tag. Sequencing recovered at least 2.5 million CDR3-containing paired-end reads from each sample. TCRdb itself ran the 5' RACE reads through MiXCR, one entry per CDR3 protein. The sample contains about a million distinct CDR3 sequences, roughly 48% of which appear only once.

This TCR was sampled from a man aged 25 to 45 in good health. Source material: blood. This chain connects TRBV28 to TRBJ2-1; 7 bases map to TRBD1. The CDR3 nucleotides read TGTGCCAGCAGTTTTCGCAGGGGGTCCTACAATGAGCAGTTCTTC. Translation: CASSFRRGSYNEQFF. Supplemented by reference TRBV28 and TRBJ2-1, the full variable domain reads DVKVTQSSRYLVKRTGEKVFLECVQDMDHENMFWYRQDPGLGLRLIYFSYDVKMKEKGDIPEGYSVSREKKERFSLILESASTNQTSMYLCASSFRRGSYNEQFFGPGTRLTVL.